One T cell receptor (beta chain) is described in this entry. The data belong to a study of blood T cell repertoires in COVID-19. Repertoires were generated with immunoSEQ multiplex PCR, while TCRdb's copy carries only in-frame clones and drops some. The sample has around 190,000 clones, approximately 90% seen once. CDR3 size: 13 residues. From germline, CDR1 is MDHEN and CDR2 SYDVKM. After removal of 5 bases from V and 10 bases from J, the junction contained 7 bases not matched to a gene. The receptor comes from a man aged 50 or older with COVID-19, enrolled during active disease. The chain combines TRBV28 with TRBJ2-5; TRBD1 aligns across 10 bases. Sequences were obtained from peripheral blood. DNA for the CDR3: TGTGCCAGCAGTCGTCCCGGGACAGGGGACCAGTACTTC. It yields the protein CASSRPGTGDQYF.